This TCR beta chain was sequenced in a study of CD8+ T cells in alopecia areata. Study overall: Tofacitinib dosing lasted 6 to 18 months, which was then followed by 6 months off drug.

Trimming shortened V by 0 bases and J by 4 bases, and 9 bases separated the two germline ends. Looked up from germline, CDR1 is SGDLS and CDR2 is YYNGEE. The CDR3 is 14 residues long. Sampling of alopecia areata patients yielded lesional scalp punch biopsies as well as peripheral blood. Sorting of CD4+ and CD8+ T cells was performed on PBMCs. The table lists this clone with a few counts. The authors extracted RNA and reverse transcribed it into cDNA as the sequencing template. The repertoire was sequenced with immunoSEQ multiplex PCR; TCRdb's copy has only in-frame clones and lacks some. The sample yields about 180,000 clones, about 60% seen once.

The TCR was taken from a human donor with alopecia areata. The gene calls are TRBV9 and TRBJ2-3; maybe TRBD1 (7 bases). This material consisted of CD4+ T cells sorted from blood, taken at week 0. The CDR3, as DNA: TGTGCCAGCAGCGTAGGGAGGGGGCCAGATACGCAGTATTTT. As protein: CASSVGRGPDTQYF.